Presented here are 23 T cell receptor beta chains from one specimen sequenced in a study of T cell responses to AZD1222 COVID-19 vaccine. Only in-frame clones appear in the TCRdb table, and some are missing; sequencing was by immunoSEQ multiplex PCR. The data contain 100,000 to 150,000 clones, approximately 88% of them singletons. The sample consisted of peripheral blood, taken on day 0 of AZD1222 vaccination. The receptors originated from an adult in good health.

The CDR3 spells CAISESNGLAGAQQFF. CDR3 coding DNA: TGTGCCATCAGTGAGTCGAACGGACTAGCGGGAGCCCAGCAGTTCTTC. This sequence joins TRBV10-3 and TRBJ2-1; TRBD2 matches 13 bases. The germline gives CDR1 ENHRY, CDR2 SYGVKD. The trim removed 0 bases at V and 11 bases at J, leaving 7 bases unmatched. The CDR3 contains 16 residues.

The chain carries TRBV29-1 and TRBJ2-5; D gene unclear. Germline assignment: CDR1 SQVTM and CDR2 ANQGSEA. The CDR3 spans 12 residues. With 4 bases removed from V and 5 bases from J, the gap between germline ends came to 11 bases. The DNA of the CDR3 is TGCAGCGTTGTGGACCCCCGGGAGACCCAGTACTTC. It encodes CSVVDPRETQYF.

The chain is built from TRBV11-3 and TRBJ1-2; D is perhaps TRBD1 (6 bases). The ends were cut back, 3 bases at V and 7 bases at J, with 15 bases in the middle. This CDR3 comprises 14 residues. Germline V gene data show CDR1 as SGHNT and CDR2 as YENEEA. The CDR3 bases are TGTGCCAGCAGCTTGGGCCGGGCAGGGGTTGGCTACACCTTC. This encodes CASSLGRAGVGYTF.

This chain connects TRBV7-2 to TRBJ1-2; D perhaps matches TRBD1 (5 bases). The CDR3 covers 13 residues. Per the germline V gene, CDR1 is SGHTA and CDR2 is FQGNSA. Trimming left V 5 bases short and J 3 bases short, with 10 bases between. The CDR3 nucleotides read TGTGCCAGCAGCGCAGGGTTAGACTATGGCTACACCTTC. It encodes CASSAGLDYGYTF.

DNA of the CDR3: TGTGCCAGCACCCTGTCGGCCTACGAGGAGCAGTTCTTC. Translating it yields CASTLSAYEEQFF. The chain employs TRBV2 and TRBJ2-1, with unresolved D. CDR3 length equals 13 residues. The germline V gene has CDR1 SNHLY and CDR2 FYNNEI. V lost 7 bases and J 10 bases, leaving 17 bases between the germline ends.

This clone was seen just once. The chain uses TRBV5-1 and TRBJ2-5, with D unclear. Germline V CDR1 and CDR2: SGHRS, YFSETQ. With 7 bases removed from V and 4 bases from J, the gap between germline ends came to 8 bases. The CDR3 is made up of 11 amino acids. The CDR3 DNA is TGCGCCAGCGGCAAAGGAGAGACCCAGTACTTC. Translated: CASGKGETQYF.

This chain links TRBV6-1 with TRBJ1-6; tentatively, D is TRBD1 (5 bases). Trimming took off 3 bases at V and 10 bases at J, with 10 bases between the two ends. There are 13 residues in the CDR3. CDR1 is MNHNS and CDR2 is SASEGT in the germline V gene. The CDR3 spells CASSDGQASPLHF. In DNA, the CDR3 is TGTGCCAGCAGTGATGGACAAGCCTCACCCCTCCACTTT.

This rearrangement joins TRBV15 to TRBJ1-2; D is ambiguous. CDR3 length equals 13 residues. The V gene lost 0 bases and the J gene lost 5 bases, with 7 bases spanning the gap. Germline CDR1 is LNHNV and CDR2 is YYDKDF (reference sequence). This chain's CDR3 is CATSREGGYGYTF. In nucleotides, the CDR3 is TGTGCCACCAGCAGAGAGGGAGGGTATGGCTACACCTTC.

The CDR3: CASSLGQDQPQHF. CDR3 DNA sequence: TGTGCCAGCAGCTTAGGACAGGACCAGCCCCAGCATTTT. The chain carries TRBV7-2 and TRBJ1-5; D is possibly TRBD1 (6 bases). CDR1 is SGHTA, CDR2 FQGNSA, per germline. CDR3 length: 13 amino acids. V lost 1 base and J lost 7, with 8 bases in between.

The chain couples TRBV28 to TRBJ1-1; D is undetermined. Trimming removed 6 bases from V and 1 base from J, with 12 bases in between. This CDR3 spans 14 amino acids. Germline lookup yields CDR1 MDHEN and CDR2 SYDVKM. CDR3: CASRRSTTNTEAFF. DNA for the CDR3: TGTGCCAGCAGACGATCGACAACGAACACTGAAGCTTTCTTT.

DNA of the CDR3: TGTGCCACCAGTCCGGACAGTGCGAGTCAGCCCCAGCATTTT. Amino acids: CATSPDSASQPQHF. The rearrangement joins TRBV24-1 to TRBJ1-5, with D possibly TRBD1 on 6 matching bases. Trimming shortened V by 6 bases and J by 6 bases, and 14 bases separated the two germline ends. From germline, CDR1 is KGHDR and CDR2 SFDVKD. The CDR3 sequence is 14 residues long.

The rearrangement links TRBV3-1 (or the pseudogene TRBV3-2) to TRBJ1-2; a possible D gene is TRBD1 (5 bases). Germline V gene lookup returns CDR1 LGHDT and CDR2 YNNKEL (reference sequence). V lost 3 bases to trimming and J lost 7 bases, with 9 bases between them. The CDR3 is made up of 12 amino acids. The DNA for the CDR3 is TGTGCCAGCAGCCAGCAGGGCCGTGGCTACACCTTC. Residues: CASSQQGRGYTF.

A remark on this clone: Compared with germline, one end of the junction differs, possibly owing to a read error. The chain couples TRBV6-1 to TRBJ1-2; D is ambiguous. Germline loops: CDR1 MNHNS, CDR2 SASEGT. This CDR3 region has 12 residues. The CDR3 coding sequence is TGTGCCAGCAGAGAAGGGAGTTATGGCTACACCTTC. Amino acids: CASREGSYGYTF.

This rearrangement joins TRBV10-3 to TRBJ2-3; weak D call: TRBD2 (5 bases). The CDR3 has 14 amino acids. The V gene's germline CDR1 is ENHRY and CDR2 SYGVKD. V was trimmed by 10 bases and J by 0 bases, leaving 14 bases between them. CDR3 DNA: TGTGCCACCATTAGCGATTCTAGCACAGATACGCAGTATTTT. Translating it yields CATISDSSTDTQYF.

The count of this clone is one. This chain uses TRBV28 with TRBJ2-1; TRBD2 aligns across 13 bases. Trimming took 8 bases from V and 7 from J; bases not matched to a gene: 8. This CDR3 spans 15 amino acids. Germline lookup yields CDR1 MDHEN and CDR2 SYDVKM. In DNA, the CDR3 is TGTGCCAGCGTACTAGCGGGAGGGCCGGGTAATGAGCAGTTCTTC. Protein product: CASVLAGGPGNEQFF.

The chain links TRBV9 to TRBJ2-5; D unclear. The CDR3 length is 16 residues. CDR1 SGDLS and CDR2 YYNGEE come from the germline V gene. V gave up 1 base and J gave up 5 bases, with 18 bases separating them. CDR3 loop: CASSVRGSIHTETQYF. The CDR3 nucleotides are TGTGCCAGCAGCGTAAGAGGTTCAATTCACACCGAGACCCAGTACTTC.

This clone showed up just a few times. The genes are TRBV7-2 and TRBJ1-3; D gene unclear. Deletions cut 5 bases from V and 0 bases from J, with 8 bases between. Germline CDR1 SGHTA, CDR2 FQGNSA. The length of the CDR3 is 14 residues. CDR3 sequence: CASSPRLSGNTIYF. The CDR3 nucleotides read TGTGCCAGCAGCCCGAGACTCTCTGGAAACACCATATATTTT. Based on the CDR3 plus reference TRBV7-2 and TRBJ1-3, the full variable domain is GAGVSQSPSNKVTEKGKDVELRCDPISGHTALYWYRQSLGQGLEFLIYFQGNSAPDKSGLPSDRFSAERTGGSVSTLTIQRTQQEDSAVYLCASSPRLSGNTIYFGEGSWLTVV.

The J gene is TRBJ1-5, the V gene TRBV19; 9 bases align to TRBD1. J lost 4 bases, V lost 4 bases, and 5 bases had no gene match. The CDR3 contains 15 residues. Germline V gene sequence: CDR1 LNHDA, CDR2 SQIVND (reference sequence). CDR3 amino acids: CASSRVGQGNQPQHF. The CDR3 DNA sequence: TGTGCCAGTAGTAGGGTTGGACAGGGGAATCAGCCCCAGCATTTT. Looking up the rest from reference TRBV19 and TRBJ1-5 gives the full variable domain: DGGITQSPKYLFRKEGQNVTLSCEQNLNHDAMYWYRQDPGQGLRLIYYSQIVNDFQKGDIAEGYSVSREKKESFPLTVTSAQKNPTAFYLCASSRVGQGNQPQHFGDGTRLSIL.

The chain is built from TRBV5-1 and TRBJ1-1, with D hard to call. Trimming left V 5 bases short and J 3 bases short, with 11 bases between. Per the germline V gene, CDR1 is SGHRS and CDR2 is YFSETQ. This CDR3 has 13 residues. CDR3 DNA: TGCGCCAGCAGTCGCCAGTCCGACACTGAAGCTTTCTTT. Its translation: CASSRQSDTEAFF.

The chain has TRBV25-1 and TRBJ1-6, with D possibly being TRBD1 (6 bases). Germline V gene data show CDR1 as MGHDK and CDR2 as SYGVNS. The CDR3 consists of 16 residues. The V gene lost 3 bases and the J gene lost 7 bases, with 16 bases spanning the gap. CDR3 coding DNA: TGTGCCAGCAGTGACCCCTTACAGGGTTGGAATTCACCCCTCCACTTT. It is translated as CASSDPLQGWNSPLHF.

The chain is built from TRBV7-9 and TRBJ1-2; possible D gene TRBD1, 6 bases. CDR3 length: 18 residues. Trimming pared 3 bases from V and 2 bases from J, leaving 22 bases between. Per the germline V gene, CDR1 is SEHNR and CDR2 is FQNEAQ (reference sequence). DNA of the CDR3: TGTGCCAGCAGCTTCGCGCCTACAGGGCATGGGGCCAACTATGGCTACACCTTC. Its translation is CASSFAPTGHGANYGYTF. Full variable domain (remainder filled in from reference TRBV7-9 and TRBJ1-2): DTGVSQNPRHKITKRGQNVTFRCDPISEHNRLYWYRQTLGQGPEFLTYFQNEAQLEKSRLLSDRFSAERPKGSFSTLEIQRTEQGDSAMYLCASSFAPTGHGANYGYTFGSGTRLTVV.

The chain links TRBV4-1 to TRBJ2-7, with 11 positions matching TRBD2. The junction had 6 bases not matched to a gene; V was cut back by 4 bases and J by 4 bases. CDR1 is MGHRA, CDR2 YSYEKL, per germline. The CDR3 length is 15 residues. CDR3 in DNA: TGCGCCAGCAGCCCCGGGACTAGCGGACTATACGAGCAGTACTTC. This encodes CASSPGTSGLYEQYF.

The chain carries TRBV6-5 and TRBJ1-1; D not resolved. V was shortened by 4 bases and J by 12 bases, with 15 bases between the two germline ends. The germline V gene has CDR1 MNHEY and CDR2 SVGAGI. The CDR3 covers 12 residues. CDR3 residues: CASSSRLYGTFF. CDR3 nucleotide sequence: TGTGCCAGCAGTTCCAGACTGTACGGGACTTTCTTT.